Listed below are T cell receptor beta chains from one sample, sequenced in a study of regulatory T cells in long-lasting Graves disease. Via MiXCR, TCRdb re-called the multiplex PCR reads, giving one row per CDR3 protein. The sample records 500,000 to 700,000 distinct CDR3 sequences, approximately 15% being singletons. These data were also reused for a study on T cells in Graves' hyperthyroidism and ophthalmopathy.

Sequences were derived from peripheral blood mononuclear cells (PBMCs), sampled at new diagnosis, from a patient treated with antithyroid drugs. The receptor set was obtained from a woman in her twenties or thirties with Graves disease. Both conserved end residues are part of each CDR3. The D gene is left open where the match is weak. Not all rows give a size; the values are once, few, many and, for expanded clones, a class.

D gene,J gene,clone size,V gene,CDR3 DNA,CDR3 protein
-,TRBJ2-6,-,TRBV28,TGTGCCAGCAGGAGGGGGGCGAGGGAGCTGGGGGCCAACGTCCTGACTTTC,CASRRGARELGANVLTF
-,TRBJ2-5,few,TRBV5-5,TGTGCCAGCAGCTTTGCCGGCGGCAGAGAAGAGACCCAGTACTTC,CASSFAGGREETQYF
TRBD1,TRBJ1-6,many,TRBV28,TGTGCCAGCAGTTTATCACAGGGGACTTCACCCCTCCACTTT,CASSLSQGTSPLHF
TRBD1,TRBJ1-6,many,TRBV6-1,TGTGCCACCAGCGGACAGGGGCTAGGGAATTCACCCCTCCACTTT,CATSGQGLGNSPLHF
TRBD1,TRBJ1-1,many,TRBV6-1,TGTGCCAGCAGGTCACAGGGGGCGAACACTGAAGCTTTCTTT,CASRSQGANTEAFF
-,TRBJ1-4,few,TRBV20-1,TGCAGCACCCCAACATTAATGGGAAGTGGTGAAAAACTGTTTTTT,CSTPTLMGSGEKLFF
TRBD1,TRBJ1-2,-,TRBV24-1,TGTGCCACCAGTGATGCGGACAGGGAGGGCTACACCTTC,CATSDADREGYTF
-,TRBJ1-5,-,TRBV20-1,TGCAGTGCTAGAGATCCCGGGACTTTAGAGCAGCCCCAGCATTTT,CSARDPGTLEQPQHF
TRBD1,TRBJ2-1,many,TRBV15,TGTGCCACCAGCAAAAGTGGACAGGGCTACAATGAGCAGTTCTTC,CATSKSGQGYNEQFF
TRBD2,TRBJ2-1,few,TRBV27,TGTGCCAGCAGTCCCTCGGCGGGAGTCTCCTACAATGAGCAGTTCTTC,CASSPSAGVSYNEQFF
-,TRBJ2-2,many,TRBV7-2,TGTGCCAGCAGCTTAGTACTGTTTGGGGCCGGGGAGCTGTTTTTT,CASSLVLFGAGELFF
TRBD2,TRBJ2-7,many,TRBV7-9,TGTGCCAGCAGGCCTCCGGGGGGGGAGCAGTACTTC,CASRPPGGEQYF
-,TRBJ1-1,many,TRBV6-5,TGTGCCAGCAGTTCAGATCGACAGGAAAGAGGGTCTTTCTTT,CASSSDRQERGSFF
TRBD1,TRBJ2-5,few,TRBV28,TGTGCCAGCAGTTCTCCCGGGACAGGCCTACAAGAGACCCAGTACTTC,CASSSPGTGLQETQYF
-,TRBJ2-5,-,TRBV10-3,TGTGCCATCAGTGATGCGGGAATACAAGAGACCCAGTACTTC,CAISDAGIQETQYF
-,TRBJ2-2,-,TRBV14,TGTGCCAGCAGCACCGGGACAACCGGGGAGCTGTTTTTT,CASSTGTTGELFF
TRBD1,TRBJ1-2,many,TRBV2,TGTGCCAGCAGTACAGGGGGCAACTATGGCTACACCTTC,CASSTGGNYGYTF
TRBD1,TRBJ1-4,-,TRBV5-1,TGCGCCATCCCCCGCAGGGACAGCGATTTT,CAIPRRDSDF
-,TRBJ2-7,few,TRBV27,TGTGCCAGCAGACTGGAGGGGCTAGCTAACGAGCAGTACTTC,CASRLEGLANEQYF
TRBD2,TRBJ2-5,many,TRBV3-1,TGTGCCAGCAGGATACTAGCGTCAAAGGAGACCCAGTACTTC,CASRILASKETQYF
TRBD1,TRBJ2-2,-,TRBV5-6,TGTGCCAGCAGCACTCCCGGACAGGGGCCCGGGGAGCTGTTTTTT,CASSTPGQGPGELFF
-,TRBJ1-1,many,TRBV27,TGTGCCAGCAGTAGGATAATTACAGGCGAAGCTTTCTTT,CASSRIITGEAFF
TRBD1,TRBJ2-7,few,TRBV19,TGTGCCAGTAGTATGGGTGTCGACAGGGCGGCTTACGAGCAGTACTTC,CASSMGVDRAAYEQYF
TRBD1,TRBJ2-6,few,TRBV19,TGTGCCAGTAGCTTGACAGGGGGCAAGGCCCCTGGGGCCAACGTCCTGACTTTC,CASSLTGGKAPGANVLTF
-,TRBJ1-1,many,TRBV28,TGTGCCAGCAGTTTGGGCAGTTCAAGCACTCGGGCTTTCTTT,CASSLGSSSTRAFF
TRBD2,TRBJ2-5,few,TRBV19,TGTGCCAGTAGTGAACTAGCGGTTCAAGAGACCCAGTACTTC,CASSELAVQETQYF
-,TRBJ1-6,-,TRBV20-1,TGCAGTGCTAGATATATTACGTTTAGGGGACCCAGAAAGCCAACTAATAATTCACCCCTCCACTTT,CSARYITFRGPRKPTNNSPLHF
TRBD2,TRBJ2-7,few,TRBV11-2,TGTGCCAGCAGTAGCGGGCCCTTTTCCTACGAGCAGTACTTC,CASSSGPFSYEQYF
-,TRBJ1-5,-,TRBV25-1,TGTGCCAGCCCCAGTTTTTATAGCAATCAGCCCCAGCATTTT,CASPSFYSNQPQHF
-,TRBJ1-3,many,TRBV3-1,TGTGCCAGCAGCTCCACAGCCTCTGGAAACACCATATATTTT,CASSSTASGNTIYF
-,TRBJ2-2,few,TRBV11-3,TGTGCCAGCGGGCAGGGAACCGGGGAGCTGTTTTTT,CASGQGTGELFF
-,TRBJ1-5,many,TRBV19,TGTGCCAGTAGTAAGGGGAATCAGCCCCAGCATTTT,CASSKGNQPQHF
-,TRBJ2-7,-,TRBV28,TGTGCCAGCAGGAATGGCGGGATAAGCTCCTACGAGCAGTACTTC,CASRNGGISSYEQYF
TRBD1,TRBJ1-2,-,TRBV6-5,TGTGCCAGCAGTTACTCTGCGGGACAGGGGGGCTATGGCTACACCTTC,CASSYSAGQGGYGYTF
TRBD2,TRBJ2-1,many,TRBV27,TGTGCCAGCAACCGCGGACTAGCGCATGAGCAGTTCTTC,CASNRGLAHEQFF
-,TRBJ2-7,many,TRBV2,TGTGCCAGCAGCTCGGGGCTAGGACGGCGCGAGCAGTACTTC,CASSSGLGRREQYF
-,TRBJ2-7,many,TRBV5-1,TGCGCCAGCAGCTTGGGGGACGGTGCTGACGAGCAGTACTTC,CASSLGDGADEQYF
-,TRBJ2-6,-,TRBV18,TGTGCCAGCTCACCCCCAGACAGCTCTGGGGCCAACGTCCTGACTTTC,CASSPPDSSGANVLTF
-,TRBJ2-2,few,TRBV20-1,TGCAGTGCTCCCGGGCCCACCGGGGAGCTGTTTTTT,CSAPGPTGELFF
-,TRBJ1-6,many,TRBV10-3,TGTGCCATCAGCGCAGGGGATTCACCCCTCCACTTT,CAISAGDSPLHF
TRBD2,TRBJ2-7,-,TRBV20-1,TGCAGTGCTAGAGATCTTTCAGGGACTAGCGGGATTCTCGACGAGCAGTACTTC,CSARDLSGTSGILDEQYF
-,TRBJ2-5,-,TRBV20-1,TGCAGTGTAGGGTCCGTAACCGGGGTCGCCGAGACCCAGTACTTC,CSVGSVTGVAETQYF
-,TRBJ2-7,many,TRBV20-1,TGCAGTGCTCAGGGGGGGGACGGGCACTCCTACGAGCAGTACTTC,CSAQGGDGHSYEQYF
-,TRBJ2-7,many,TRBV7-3,TGTGCCAGCAGCCGTACAGATGAGGGGGAGCAGTACTTC,CASSRTDEGEQYF
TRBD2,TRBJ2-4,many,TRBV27,TGTGCCAGCAGCCCGGGGAGACTAGCGAGTGCCAAAAACATTCAGTACTTC,CASSPGRLASAKNIQYF
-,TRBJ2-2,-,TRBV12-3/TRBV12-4,TGTGCCAGCAGTTTAGGACAGCTCACCGGGGAGCTGTTTTTT,CASSLGQLTGELFF
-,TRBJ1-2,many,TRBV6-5,TGTGCCAGCAGTTCGGGGGCTAACTATGGCTACACCTTC,CASSSGANYGYTF
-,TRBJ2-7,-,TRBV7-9,TGTGCCAGCAGCTTCGGGCCCGGGGATTCCCTGGAGGACTCCTACGAGCAGTGCTTC,CASSFGPGDSLEDSYEQCF